The clone carrying this T cell receptor (beta chain) was seen only a few times. The data derive from a study of blood T cell repertoires in COVID-19. Study summary: Sites in the United States, Italy and Spain provided acute and convalescent COVID-19 samples. Sample material is recorded as cDNA or gDNA derived from T cells, B-cell-depleted T cells, or PBMCs.

The authors' processing: For nucleated cells, counts were estimated from reference gene primer amplification. Produced via immunoSEQ multiplex PCR; TCRdb's table is partial and in-frame only. V, J and clone size were drawn from that table, and D and trimming were deduced from the DNA. The data show approximately 100,000 clones, roughly nine tenths seen once. Between the trimmed V and J ends, which lost 5 bases and 6 bases, there was a span of 19 bases. Germline V gene lookup returns CDR1 SGHVS and CDR2 FQNEAQ. The CDR3 has 15 residues. This chain connects TRBV7-8 to TRBJ1-1; possible D gene TRBD1, 5 bases. Sequencing was performed on peripheral blood. The receptor comes from a man aged 50-60 years with acute or convalescent COVID-19. DNA of the CDR3: TGTGCCAGCAGCCTCATACGGGGGAAGTTCTCTGAAGCTTTCTTT. Protein sequence: CASSLIRGKFSEAFF.